A selection of T cell receptor beta chains follows, all from one sample in a study of metastatic and nonmetastatic thyroid tumors. TCRdb re-called clones from the PCR reads using MiXCR. This repertoire shows over 15,000 clones, roughly 23% found once; its top ten account for about 15%. The sequencing sample was made of tumor tissue. These receptors were obtained from a female donor with papillary thyroid cancer or a benign thyroid nodule (not recorded which). Some clones in this sample may be carry-over from other donors' samples. CDR3s include the opening cysteine and the closing phenylalanine or tryptophan.

TRBV5-6	TRBJ2-5	CASTQIGQETQYF
TRBV20-1	TRBJ2-1	CSARVGALNEQFF
TRBV24-1	TRBJ2-6	CATRESGANVLTF
TRBV28	TRBJ2-7	CASSRGRVGIYEQYF
TRBV5-5	TRBJ2-7	CASSFNRGPYEQYF
TRBV28	TRBJ1-5	CASSFVGGRIRNQPQHF
TRBV20-1	TRBJ1-5	CSAKNPDWNSNQPQHF
TRBV3-1	TRBJ2-7	CASSQTVGEQYF
TRBV4-2	TRBJ1-1	CASSHVPTGLGTEAFF
TRBV30	TRBJ1-2	CAWSGGQYYGYTF
TRBV15	TRBJ2-3	CATSRNGLFIDTQYF
TRBV11-2	TRBJ2-1	CASSLSAGGHNEQFF
TRBV27	TRBJ2-7	CASSWGIGYEQYF
TRBV20-1	TRBJ1-2	CSARDREAHYGYTF
TRBV24-1	TRBJ2-2	CATSDSLRDTGELFF
TRBV12-3/TRBV12-4	TRBJ2-5	CASSLEWVAGEETQYF
TRBV11-1	TRBJ2-3	CASSNAGTGSDTQYF
TRBV5-1	TRBJ1-1	CASSPGDTEAFF
TRBV19	TRBJ2-7	CASSAGTSGAYEQYF
TRBV20-1	TRBJ2-5	CSAVSPLRYQETQYF
TRBV14	TRBJ1-3	CASSQDPSASGNTIYF
TRBV9	TRBJ2-1	CASSVEGREAYNEQFF
TRBV20-1	TRBJ1-2	CSSPGRQEFYGYTF
TRBV27	TRBJ2-7	CASRLSGLSYEQYF
TRBV6-1	TRBJ1-1	CASSDRQVAGSTEAFF
TRBV13	TRBJ2-7	CASRLQGPKDYEQYF
TRBV5-5	TRBJ2-6	CASSPLQRGANVLTF
TRBV12-3/TRBV12-4	TRBJ1-2	CAVGHPNYGYTF
TRBV3-1	TRBJ2-1	CASRRSGSDNEQFF
TRBV6-1	TRBJ1-4	CASSPSWDSVGKLFF
TRBV5-1	TRBJ2-7	CASSLVLGGYEQYF
TRBV6-2/TRBV6-3	TRBJ2-2	CASSLHSRNTGELFF
TRBV27	TRBJ2-5	CASSTRPQETQYF
TRBV30	TRBJ1-1	CAWSLPGGMNAEAFF
TRBV5-1	TRBJ2-7	CASSAPAPGTGVTYEQYF
TRBV5-5	TRBJ2-5	CASSLGRAETQYF
TRBV29-1	TRBJ2-3	CSVLTSISADTQYF
TRBV20-1	TRBJ1-5	CSARRDRVNQPQHF
TRBV7-9	TRBJ1-4	CASSPQGQGYEKLFF
TRBV5-1	TRBJ1-5	CASSPGDGNQPQHF
TRBV6-4	TRBJ2-2	CASSPLKGVSAGELFF
TRBV7-2	TRBJ2-7	CASSSDKTYEQYF
TRBV18	TRBJ1-6	CASSRTGYNSPLHF
TRBV6-5	TRBJ1-5	CASSYTSGTDQPQHF
TRBV28	TRBJ2-6	CASRQPLGGLSSGANVLTF
TRBV9	TRBJ2-2	CASSLDLTGELFF
TRBV12-3/TRBV12-4	TRBJ2-1	CASSFYGDEQFF
TRBV12-5	TRBJ2-2	CASGLWANTGELFF
TRBV12-3/TRBV12-4	TRBJ1-1	CASSRQGAGTEAFF
TRBV7-6	TRBJ2-2	CASSFSGTGGAAGELFF
TRBV28	TRBJ2-7	CASSLWAGDYEQYF
TRBV5-6	TRBJ1-1	CASSFTVYTEAFF
TRBV11-2	TRBJ1-1	CASSLEHGTRAFF